This passage covers 20 T cell receptor beta chains from one sample sequenced in a study of identical twins. MiXCR, applied by TCRdb to the 5' RACE reads, yields one record per CDR3 protein. The sample lists approximately 890,000 distinct CDR3 sequences, 12% occurring once. This same sample was also taken into another study, of yellow fever vaccine responses in identical twins.

The sequencing input was PBMCs. The receptors shown here come from a woman aged 18-30 years in good health.

The chain joins TRBV25-1 to TRBJ2-5, with 7 bases fitting TRBD2. After removal of 1 base from V and 1 base from J, the junction contained 3 bases not matched to a gene. The CDR3 contains 15 residues. Germline V gives CDR1 MGHDK, CDR2 SYGVNS. The CDR3 is CASSELGGTQETQYF. The CDR3 DNA follows: TGTGCCAGCAGTGAATTGGGAGGGACCCAAGAGACCCAGTACTTC. Filled out from reference TRBV25-1 and TRBJ2-5, the complete variable domain reads EADIYQTPRYLVIGTGKKITLECSQTMGHDKMYWYQQDPGMELHLIHYSYGVNSTEKGDLSSESTVSRIRTEHFPLTLESARPSHTSQYLCASSELGGTQETQYFGPGTRLLVL.

This rearrangement joins TRBV11-2 to TRBJ2-5, with 7 bases matching TRBD1. Germline assignment: CDR1 SGHAT and CDR2 FQNNGV. J gave up 2 bases and V 5 bases, and 8 bases lay outside the gene matches. CDR3 size: 15 residues. CDR3 amino acids: CASSPQPGQQETQYF. The CDR3 DNA is TGTGCCAGCAGCCCCCAACCGGGACAGCAAGAGACCCAGTACTTC.

This chain connects TRBV27 to TRBJ2-5, with 9 bases lining up with TRBD1. Germline trimming cut 2 bases from V and 2 bases from J; bases unmatched to any gene: 3. Germline V gene lookup returns CDR1 MNHEY and CDR2 SMNVEV (reference sequence). This CDR3 has 15 amino acids. The CDR3 protein is CASSLVGQGQETQYF. The CDR3 bases are TGTGCCAGCAGTTTAGTGGGACAGGGTCAAGAGACCCAGTACTTC.

The chain uses TRBV7-9 and TRBJ2-3, with D perhaps matching TRBD1 or TRBD2 (5 bases each). Looked up from germline, CDR1 is SEHNR and CDR2 is FQNEAQ (reference sequence). The V end lost 1 base, the J end lost 9 bases, and 23 bases lay between the germline ends. This CDR3 region has 17 residues. DNA for the CDR3: TGTGCCAGCAGCTTAGATTCAGGGACCCACTACGGGCTGACGCAGTATTTT. It yields the protein CASSLDSGTHYGLTQYF. Variable domain in full (rest from reference TRBV7-9 and TRBJ2-3): DTGVSQNPRHKITKRGQNVTFRCDPISEHNRLYWYRQTLGQGPEFLTYFQNEAQLEKSRLLSDRFSAERPKGSFSTLEIQRTEQGDSAMYLCASSLDSGTHYGLTQYFGPGTRLTVL.

In this sample, this clonotype turned up a few times. The chain couples TRBV9 to TRBJ2-1; 7 nucleotides align to TRBD1. The germline V gene encodes CDR1 SGDLS and CDR2 YYNGEE. Trimming removed 5 bases from V and 9 bases from J; junction bases left unmatched: 8. The CDR3 consists of 13 residues. Here the CDR3 reads CASRFPGGSEQFF. DNA for the CDR3: TGTGCCAGCAGATTCCCAGGGGGTAGTGAGCAGTTCTTC.

This clonotype was detected a few times. The CDR3 here is CASSFDFGGYTF. The CDR3 DNA reads as TGTGCCAGCAGCTTCGATTTTGGCGGCTACACCTTC. The chain couples TRBV11-2 to TRBJ1-2; D unresolved. V lost 3 bases and J lost 8, with 10 bases in between. Germline V gene lookup returns CDR1 SGHAT and CDR2 FQNNGV. This CDR3 is built from 12 residues.

The chain uses TRBV7-9 and TRBJ2-2, with 10 bases that match TRBD2. The junction had 7 bases not matched to a gene; V was cut back by 5 bases and J by 4 bases. Per the germline V gene, CDR1 is SEHNR and CDR2 is FQNEAQ (reference sequence). CDR3 size: 16 residues. As DNA, the CDR3 is TGTGCCAGCAGCGGAAGACTAGCGGGCCGCACCGGGGAGCTGTTTTTT. This sequence encodes CASSGRLAGRTGELFF.

This clonotype showed up just a few times. The V and J genes are TRBV24-1 and TRBJ2-1; D remains unclear. The CDR3 has 16 amino acids. V lost 4 bases and J 1 base, leaving 13 bases between the germline ends. Germline CDR1 is KGHDR and CDR2 is SFDVKD. The CDR3 is CATSDPVLHSYNEQFF. In nucleotides, the CDR3 is TGTGCCACCAGTGACCCGGTCCTTCATTCCTACAATGAGCAGTTCTTC.

The rearrangement links TRBV29-1 to TRBJ2-3; 8 positions match TRBD2. V lost 7 bases and J lost 4; bases outside the gene matches: 7. The CDR3 is 13 amino acids. The V gene's germline CDR1 is SQVTM and CDR2 ANQGSEA. The CDR3 DNA is TGCAGCGCCAGGACTAGCTCTTCAGATACGCAGTATTTT. Translation gives CSARTSSSDTQYF.

This clonotype was seen more than once but under ten times. V and J are TRBV9 and TRBJ2-2, with TRBD2 matching over 10 bases. Germline-derived CDR1 and CDR2 are SGDLS and YYNGEE. This CDR3 comprises 17 residues. Trimming cost V 0 bases and J 2 bases; bases outside gene matches: 4. DNA for the CDR3: TGTGCCAGCAGCGTAGGGACTAGCGGCAGTAACACCGGGGAGCTGTTTTTT. Its translation: CASSVGTSGSNTGELFF.

This clonotype was detected only a few times. The rearrangement uses TRBV20-1 and TRBJ2-5; D remains unclear. CDR1 DFQATT and CDR2 SNEGSKA come from the germline V gene (reference sequence). V was pared by 2 bases and J by 2 bases, with 3 bases between. The CDR3 is 11 residues long. CDR3 residues: CSARRQETQYF. The CDR3 DNA follows: TGCAGTGCTAGACGACAAGAGACCCAGTACTTC.

The sample holds many counts of this clonotype. The J gene is TRBJ2-5, the V gene TRBV19; 8 nucleotides line up with TRBD1. Trimming removed 6 bases from V and 5 bases from J; junction bases left unmatched: 11. This CDR3 is built from 15 residues. Germline V lookup: CDR1 LNHDA, CDR2 SQIVND (reference sequence). The CDR3 spells CASSTRQGLLETQYF. CDR3 DNA: TGTGCCAGTAGCACAAGACAGGGGCTGTTGGAGACCCAGTACTTC.

This clonotype has just a few counts. This chain connects TRBV12-3 or TRBV12-4 to TRBJ2-3, with 12 bases that match TRBD2. The CDR3 loop spans 17 amino acids. The V gene end was trimmed by 3 bases and the J gene end by 1 base; junction bases not matched to a gene: 5. CDR3 amino acids: CASSFGTSGLGTDTQYF. The CDR3 DNA reads TGTGCCAGCAGTTTCGGGACTAGCGGGCTGGGCACAGATACGCAGTATTTT.

The chain links TRBV9 to TRBJ1-2; D is undetermined. Trimming took 0 bases from V and 2 from J, leaving 8 bases between them. CDR3 length equals 14 residues. Germline CDR1 SGDLS, CDR2 YYNGEE. In nucleotides, the CDR3 is TGTGCCAGCAGCGTAGCGGGAGCAAACTATGGCTACACCTTC. Protein: CASSVAGANYGYTF. The entire variable domain, with the rest obtained from reference TRBV9 and TRBJ1-2, is as follows: DSGVTQTPKHLITATGQRVTLRCSPRSGDLSVYWYQQSLDQGLQFLIQYYNGEERAKGNILERFSAQQFPDLHSELNLSSLELGDSALYFCASSVAGANYGYTFGSGTRLTVV.

This clonotype has just a few counts. The rearrangement uses TRBV7-9 and TRBJ2-1; D gene uncertain. CDR3 length: 15 residues. With 3 bases removed from V and 0 bases from J, the gap between germline ends came to 9 bases. CDR1 and CDR2 (germline): SEHNR, FQNEAQ (reference sequence). The CDR3 bases are TGTGCCAGCAGCTTTGGGAAAAGCTCCTACAATGAGCAGTTCTTC. Translating gives CASSFGKSSYNEQFF.

V usage is TRBV27 and J usage is TRBJ1-2; TRBD1 aligns across 8 bases. This CDR3 spans 15 amino acids. V gave up 5 bases and J gave up 8 bases; unmatched junction bases: 13. CDR1 and CDR2 from the germline V gene are MNHEY and SMNVEV (reference sequence). Written as DNA, the CDR3 is TGTGCCAGCAGTGCGGGCAGGGGGCCCCTCGGGGGCTACACCTTC. Encoded protein: CASSAGRGPLGGYTF.

This clonotype was picked up a small number of times. The chain employs TRBV24-1 and TRBJ2-1; D unclear. The CDR3 extends over 14 amino acids. Per germline, CDR1 KGHDR and CDR2 SFDVKD. V was trimmed by 3 bases and J by 0 bases, leaving 5 bases between them. This chain's CDR3 is CATSDESSYNEQFF. CDR3 DNA sequence: TGTGCCACCAGTGATGAGAGCTCCTACAATGAGCAGTTCTTC.

There are a few counts of this clonotype. The V call is TRBV12-3 or TRBV12-4, the J call TRBJ1-3; 10 nucleotides align to TRBD1. Unmatched junction bases numbered 5, after V lost 5 bases and J lost 4 bases. The CDR3 extends over 15 amino acids. CDR3 DNA sequence: TGTGCCAGCAGTCCAAGACAGGGGGCGGGAAACACCATATATTTT. It encodes CASSPRQGAGNTIYF.

This clonotype was observed at least ten times. This chain links TRBV7-2 with TRBJ2-3, with no clear D. This CDR3 comprises 13 residues. Germline assignment: CDR1 SGHTA and CDR2 FQGNSA. Trimming cost V 1 base and J 2 bases, with 4 bases left between them. The CDR3 region is CASSLVYTDTQYF. CDR3 coding DNA: TGTGCCAGCAGCTTAGTATACACAGATACGCAGTATTTT.

V gene TRBV5-1 combines with J gene TRBJ2-1; 10 nucleotides match TRBD1. With 0 bases clipped from V and 4 bases from J, the junction kept 1 base outside the gene matches. Looked up from germline, CDR1 is SGHRS and CDR2 is YFSETQ. There are 15 residues in the CDR3. Written as DNA, the CDR3 is TGCGCCAGCAGCTTGGGGGACAGGGGTTACAATGAGCAGTTCTTC. Its translation: CASSLGDRGYNEQFF.